This TCR beta chain was identified during a study of T cell responses to AZD1222 COVID-19 vaccine. Study-wide results and caveats: No day 14 peak samples; only post-peak repertoires were characterized. When two AZD1222 doses had been given, Spike-specific TCR breadth and depth rose. Baseline seropositivity characterized only a handful of AZD1222 recipients. Close to half of spike-specific TCRs reportedly recognize unmutated variant regions.

To note about this clone: The antigen is unknown.

The method was immunoSEQ multiplex PCR; TCRdb's version includes in-frame clones alone and lacks a portion of them. The data show around 200,000 clones, about 93% seen once. The CDR3 runs to 18 residues. Germline V gene sequence: CDR1 MGHRA, CDR2 YSYEKL. Deletions cut 1 base from V and 5 bases from J, with 23 bases between. This specimen was peripheral blood, taken 28 days after the second dose of the MenACWY control vaccine. This clonotype originated in an adult who received the MenACWY meningococcal vaccine as a control. The chain carries TRBV4-1 and TRBJ1-1; TRBD1 might be the D (5 bases). CDR3: CASSQGGGIAVGGTEAFF. The CDR3 DNA follows: TGCGCCAGCAGCCAAGGCGGGGGGATAGCAGTCGGAGGGACTGAAGCTTTCTTT.